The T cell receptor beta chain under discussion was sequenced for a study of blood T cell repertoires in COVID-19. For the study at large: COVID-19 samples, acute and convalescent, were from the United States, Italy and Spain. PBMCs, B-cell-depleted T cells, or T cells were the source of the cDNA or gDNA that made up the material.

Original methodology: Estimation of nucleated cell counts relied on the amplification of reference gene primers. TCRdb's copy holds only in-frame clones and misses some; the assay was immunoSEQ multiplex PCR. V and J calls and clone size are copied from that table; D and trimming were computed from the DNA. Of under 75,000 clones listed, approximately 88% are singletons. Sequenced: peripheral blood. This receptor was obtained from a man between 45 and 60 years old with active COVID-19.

The chain's CDR3 is CASSSLAVTGELFF. The CDR3 nucleotides read TGTGCCAGCTCATCACTAGCAGTCACCGGGGAGCTGTTTTTT. The V call is TRBV18, the J call TRBJ2-2, with D maybe TRBD2 (6 bases). The CDR3 length is 14 residues. In germline, CDR1 is KGHSH, CDR2 LQKENI. With 5 bases removed from V and 4 bases from J, the gap between germline ends came to 11 bases.